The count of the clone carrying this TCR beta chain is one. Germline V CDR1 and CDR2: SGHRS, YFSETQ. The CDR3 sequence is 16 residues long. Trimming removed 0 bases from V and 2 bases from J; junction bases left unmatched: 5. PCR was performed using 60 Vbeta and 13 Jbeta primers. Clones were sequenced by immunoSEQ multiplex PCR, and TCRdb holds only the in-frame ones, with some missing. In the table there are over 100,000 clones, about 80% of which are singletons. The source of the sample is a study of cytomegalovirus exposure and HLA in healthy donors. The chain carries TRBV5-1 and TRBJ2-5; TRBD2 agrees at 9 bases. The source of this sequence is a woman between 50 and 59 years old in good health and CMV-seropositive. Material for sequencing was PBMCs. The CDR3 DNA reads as TGCGCCAGCAGCTTGGGGAAAGCGGGAGGACAAGAGACCCAGTACTTC. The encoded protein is CASSLGKAGGQETQYF.